A single sample is the source of the 2 T cell receptor beta chains below, sequenced in a study of T-cell reconstitution after alpha-beta-depleted transplantation in children. Unique molecular identifiers featured in how the TCRbeta library was prepared. Each CDR3 protein is one row after TCRdb ran MiXCR on the PCR reads. The table has tens of thousands of distinct CDR3 sequences, roughly 16% seen once; the top ten hold around 19%. Sample: PBMCs, mostly from graft donor cells, taken 180 days after TCRalphabeta/CD19-depleted stem cell transplant. Receptor source: a male patient aged 2 to 9 who had a stem cell transplant for acute lymphoblastic leukemia, so the T cells may come from the graft donor.

The V and J genes are TRBV13 and TRBJ2-5, with 10 bases aligning to TRBD1. CDR1 and CDR2 (germline): PRHDT, FYEKMQ (reference sequence). Germline trimming cut 6 bases from V and 5 bases from J; bases unmatched to any gene: 15. This CDR3 spans 17 amino acids. DNA of the CDR3: TGTGCCAGCAGTCACCAGCCCGACAGGGGGCGCGATGAGACCCAGTACTTC. This codes for CASSHQPDRGRDETQYF.

V is TRBV18 and J is TRBJ1-4; 9 nucleotides align to TRBD1. CDR1 KGHSH and CDR2 LQKENI come from the germline V gene. Trimming removed 3 bases from V and 16 bases from J; junction bases left unmatched: 12. The CDR3 consists of 14 residues. CDR3 DNA sequence: TGTGCCAGCTCACCCGGGACAGGGAGACCAGTACCGTTTTTT. Protein: CASSPGTGRPVPFF.